A single sample gave rise to the 30 T cell receptor beta chains below, sequenced in a study of cytomegalovirus exposure and HLA in healthy donors. Some clones are missing from TCRdb's copy, which holds only in-frame ones; the method was immunoSEQ multiplex PCR. The sample has 250,000 to 350,000 clones, roughly 90% seen once; the top ten hold around 0.96%. Input material: PBMCs. Receptors were obtained from a man aged 25 to 45 in good health and CMV-seronegative.

The chain joins TRBV5-1 to TRBJ1-6, with D hard to call. This CDR3 has 16 amino acids. Trimming pared 0 bases from V and 7 bases from J, leaving 14 bases between. Looked up from germline, CDR1 is SGHRS and CDR2 is YFSETQ. CDR3 sequence: CASSLVGPNPNSPLHF. As DNA, the CDR3 is TGCGCCAGCAGCTTGGTGGGCCCCAACCCCAATTCACCCCTCCACTTT.

The chain uses TRBV6-5 and TRBJ1-3, with a weak D call TRBD1 (5 bases). This CDR3 is 14 amino acids long. Deletions cut 4 bases from V and 0 bases from J, with 7 bases between. CDR1 and CDR2 from the germline V gene are MNHEY and SVGAGI. The CDR3 nucleotides are TGTGCCAGCAGTTGGGACTACTCTGGAAACACCATATATTTT. Its translation is CASSWDYSGNTIYF.

The sample holds one count of this clone. The rearrangement joins TRBV30 to TRBJ2-3; D unresolved. Between the trimmed V and J ends, which lost 5 bases and 1 base, there was a span of 7 bases. The CDR3 totals 12 residues. In germline, CDR1 is GTSNPN, CDR2 SVGIG (reference sequence). This chain's CDR3 is CAWEAGTDTQYF. The CDR3 DNA reads as TGTGCCTGGGAGGCTGGCACAGATACGCAGTATTTT.

The V and J genes are TRBV6-1 and TRBJ2-7; D possibly corresponds to TRBD1 (5 bases). V was shortened by 10 bases and J by 0 bases, with 19 bases between the two germline ends. Germline V lookup: CDR1 MNHNS, CDR2 SASEGT. The length of the CDR3 is 15 residues. The CDR3 nucleotides are TGTGCCACCTCAGACGCACAGGTCCTCTCCTACGAGCAGTACTTC. Protein sequence: CATSDAQVLSYEQYF.

The V gene is TRBV6-5, the J gene TRBJ1-2; TRBD1 might be the D (6 bases). V was clipped by 6 bases and J by 2 bases, with 16 bases between them. Germline loops: CDR1 MNHEY, CDR2 SVGAGI. There are 15 residues in the CDR3. The CDR3 region has the DNA TGTGCCAGCAGCACCAACCTGGGACAAAACTATGGCTACACCTTC. It translates to CASSTNLGQNYGYTF.

This chain joins TRBV11-3 and TRBJ1-2; the match to TRBD1 covers 7 bases. V lost 0 bases to trimming and J lost 7 bases; unmatched junction nucleotides: 5. CDR3 size: 14 residues. Per the germline V gene, CDR1 is SGHNT and CDR2 is YENEEA. CDR3 nucleotide sequence: TGTGCCAGCAGCTTAGACCCGACAGGGCTTGGCTACACCTTC. Its protein product is CASSLDPTGLGYTF.

To note about this clone: The sample holds other DNA sequences that translate to the same CDR3. The rearrangement joins TRBV18 to TRBJ1-1; 8 nucleotides align to TRBD1. V lost 3 bases and J lost 2; bases outside the gene matches: 5. The germline CDR1 and CDR2 sequences are KGHSH and LQKENI. The CDR3 is 15 residues long. In DNA, the CDR3 is TGTGCCAGCTCACCCCGAGGGACAGGTAACACTGAAGCTTTCTTT. This gives the protein CASSPRGTGNTEAFF. The variable domain in full, completed from reference TRBV18 and TRBJ1-1, reads NAGVMQNPRHLVRRRGQEARLRCSPMKGHSHVYWYRQLPEEGLKFMVYLQKENIIDESGMPKERFSAEFPKEGPSILRIQQVVRGDSAAYFCASSPRGTGNTEAFFGQGTRLTVV.

The V gene is TRBV6-5, the J gene TRBJ2-1, with 7 bases fitting TRBD1. The germline CDR1 and CDR2 sequences are MNHEY and SVGAGI. This CDR3 comprises 15 residues. The V gene end was trimmed by 6 bases and the J gene end by 2 bases; junction bases not matched to a gene: 7. CDR3 protein: CASSPRDRAYNEQFF. The CDR3 region has the DNA TGTGCCAGCAGCCCGAGGGACAGAGCCTACAATGAGCAGTTCTTC.

This chain joins TRBV15 and TRBJ1-2, with no clear D. V lost 4 bases to trimming and J lost 7 bases, with 19 bases between them. This CDR3 is built from 15 residues. Germline assignment: CDR1 LNHNV and CDR2 YYDKDF (reference sequence). The CDR3 nucleotides are TGTGCCACCAGCATCTCCATTGGGCTAGCCCCTGGCTACACCTTC. Protein sequence: CATSISIGLAPGYTF.

The rearrangement joins TRBV18 to TRBJ2-3, with D perhaps TRBD1 (6 bases). CDR3 length: 15 amino acids. The V and J ends lost 6 bases and 0 bases respectively, with 13 bases between them. Looked up from germline, CDR1 is KGHSH and CDR2 is LQKENI. CDR3 in DNA: TGTGCCAGCTCGCGACGGGACACTAGCACAGATACGCAGTATTTT. This codes for CASSRRDTSTDTQYF. Complete variable domain (other parts from reference TRBV18 and TRBJ2-3): NAGVMQNPRHLVRRRGQEARLRCSPMKGHSHVYWYRQLPEEGLKFMVYLQKENIIDESGMPKERFSAEFPKEGPSILRIQQVVRGDSAAYFCASSRRDTSTDTQYFGPGTRLTVL.

V is TRBV5-4 and J is TRBJ1-2, with D maybe TRBD1 (5 bases). The CDR3 sequence is 15 residues long. The V gene lost 0 bases and the J gene lost 6 bases, with 15 bases spanning the gap. Germline CDR1 is SGHNT and CDR2 is YYREEE (reference sequence). The CDR3 bases are TGTGCCAGCAGCTTGGCCACAGGTCTAGGCCATGGCTACACCTTC. Protein sequence: CASSLATGLGHGYTF. Together with reference TRBV5-4 and TRBJ1-2, the CDR3 gives the full variable domain: ETGVTQSPTHLIKTRGQQVTLRCSSQSGHNTVSWYQQALGQGPQFIFQYYREEENGRGNFPPRFSGLQFPNYSSELNVNALELDDSALYLCASSLATGLGHGYTFGSGTRLTVV.

This clone was recorded a few times. J is TRBJ2-7 and V is TRBV30; D is unresolved. Germline lookup yields CDR1 GTSNPN and CDR2 SVGIG (reference sequence). The ends were cut back, 0 bases at V and 7 bases at J, with 7 bases in the middle. This CDR3 contains 11 residues. The DNA for the CDR3 is TGTGCCTGGAGTGTGGCTAGGGAGCAGTACTTC. Translation: CAWSVAREQYF.

The chain carries TRBV27 and TRBJ2-5; possible D gene TRBD2, 5 bases. CDR3 length: 13 amino acids. V was trimmed by 2 bases and J by 5 bases, leaving 9 bases between them. Germline assignment: CDR1 MNHEY and CDR2 SMNVEV (reference sequence). The CDR3 here is CASSLTGWETQYF. The CDR3 nucleotides read TGTGCCAGCAGTTTAACGGGGTGGGAGACCCAGTACTTC.

The V and J genes are TRBV11-2 and TRBJ2-2; TRBD2 matches 11 bases. CDR1 and CDR2 (germline): SGHAT, FQNNGV. After removal of 4 bases from V and 0 bases from J, the junction contained 10 bases not matched to a gene. The CDR3 is 19 residues long. The CDR3 DNA sequence: TGTGCCAGCAGCTGGGGTACTAGCGGGGGAGCCTCGAACACCGGGGAGCTGTTTTTT. This translates into CASSWGTSGGASNTGELFF.

The chain couples TRBV2 to TRBJ2-7, with a weak D call TRBD2 (6 bases). In germline, CDR1 is SNHLY, CDR2 FYNNEI. This CDR3 contains 17 residues. V was clipped by 8 bases and J by 4 bases, with 27 bases between them. The CDR3 here is CASFGRHDSIGVYEQYF. CDR3 nucleotides: TGTGCCAGCTTCGGGAGACACGACTCAATAGGGGTTTACGAGCAGTACTTC.

This chain links TRBV6-6 with TRBJ1-5; 8 bases fit TRBD1. Germline V lookup: CDR1 MNHNY, CDR2 SVGAGI (reference sequence). The CDR3 spans 13 residues. V trimming: 6 bases; J trimming: 2 bases; junction bases outside the gene matches: 0. The CDR3 DNA reads TGTGCCAGCAGGACAGGGGGCAATCAGCCCCAGCATTTT. It yields the protein CASRTGGNQPQHF.

The chain combines TRBV19 with TRBJ1-5; 8 nucleotides agree with TRBD1. Germline CDR1 LNHDA, CDR2 SQIVND (reference sequence). The CDR3 is 18 amino acids. Germline trimming cut 3 bases from V and 0 bases from J; bases unmatched to any gene: 10. The CDR3, as DNA: TGTGCCAGTAGTATGTCGGGCAGGGGGCGCGGTAGCAATCAGCCCCAGCATTTT. Protein product: CASSMSGRGRGSNQPQHF. Based on the CDR3 plus reference TRBV19 and TRBJ1-5, the full variable domain is DGGITQSPKYLFRKEGQNVTLSCEQNLNHDAMYWYRQDPGQGLRLIYYSQIVNDFQKGDIAEGYSVSREKKESFPLTVTSAQKNPTAFYLCASSMSGRGRGSNQPQHFGDGTRLSIL.

This clone was observed once. The V call is TRBV10-3, the J call TRBJ2-7, with a tentative D call TRBD1 (6 bases). Deletions cut 1 base from V and 1 base from J, with 8 bases between. CDR3 size: 14 residues. Germline CDR1 reads ENHRY; CDR2 reads SYGVKD. The CDR3 region is CAISEFRGSYEQYF. DNA of the CDR3: TGTGCCATCAGTGAGTTCAGGGGATCCTACGAGCAGTACTTC.

The table lists this clone with a count of one. The chain uses TRBV7-9 and TRBJ1-2; D may be TRBD1 (5 bases). The germline gives CDR1 SEHNR, CDR2 FQNEAQ (reference sequence). The ends were cut back, 2 bases at V and 8 bases at J, with 15 bases in the middle. CDR3 size: 14 residues. The CDR3 coding sequence is TGTGCCAGCAGCTTAAATGCAGGGAAGTACGGCTACACCTTC. The encoded protein is CASSLNAGKYGYTF.

This rearrangement joins TRBV9 to TRBJ1-2; 7 nucleotides agree with TRBD1. Germline loops: CDR1 SGDLS, CDR2 YYNGEE. With V trimmed by 4 bases and J by 0 bases, 3 bases remained unmatched. This CDR3 region has 14 residues. The CDR3 loop reads CASSTGTANYGYTF. CDR3 DNA sequence: TGTGCCAGCAGCACGGGGACAGCTAACTATGGCTACACCTTC.

This chain links TRBV4-2 with TRBJ2-7; 11 nucleotides line up with TRBD2. The germline V gene encodes CDR1 LGHNA and CDR2 YNFKEQ. This CDR3 has 16 residues. The V and J ends lost 1 base and 2 bases, in that order; junction bases with no gene match: 4. CDR3 sequence reads: CASSQGLAGGPYEQYF. The CDR3 nucleotides are TGTGCCAGCAGCCAAGGGCTAGCGGGGGGACCCTACGAGCAGTACTTC.

CDR3 DNA: TGTGCCAGGATAGACAGGGAGCAAGGCACTGAAGCTTTCTTT. Protein sequence: CARIDREQGTEAFF. The V and J genes are TRBV19 and TRBJ1-1; 7 bases match TRBD1. Germline trimming cut 9 bases from V and 4 bases from J; bases unmatched to any gene: 11. CDR3 length: 14 residues. Germline CDR1 reads LNHDA; CDR2 reads SQIVND (reference sequence).

The CDR3, as DNA: TGTGCCAGCAGCTTAAGCACAGGGTATAACGGTGAGCAGTTCTTC. Amino acids: CASSLSTGYNGEQFF. J is TRBJ2-1 and V is TRBV11-3; maybe TRBD1 (6 bases). From germline, CDR1 is SGHNT and CDR2 YENEEA. This CDR3 has 15 amino acids. V lost 2 bases and J lost 9, with 17 bases in between. The full variable domain, in which reference TRBV11-3 and TRBJ2-1 provide the parts outside the CDR3, is EAGVVQSPRYKIIEKKQPVAFWCNPISGHNTLYWYLQNLGQGPELLIRYENEEAVDDSQLPKDRFSAERLKGVDSTLKIQPAELGDSAVYLCASSLSTGYNGEQFFGPGTRLTVL.

The rearrangement joins TRBV11-2 to TRBJ1-1; the D gene is possibly TRBD1 (6 bases). Trimming removed 5 bases from V and 9 bases from J, with 10 bases in between. Germline CDR1 reads SGHAT; CDR2 reads FQNNGV. The CDR3 sequence is 11 residues long. The CDR3 region is CASSLGQKAFF. Here the CDR3 DNA reads TGTGCCAGCAGCCTAGGACAGAAAGCTTTCTTT.

The chain recombines TRBV5-1 with TRBJ2-7; tentative D call: TRBD1 (6 bases). Germline V lookup: CDR1 SGHRS, CDR2 YFSETQ. The CDR3 runs to 14 residues. Trimming cost V 1 base and J 0 bases, with 8 bases left between them. CDR3 DNA: TGCGCCAGCAGCTTGCAAGGGGGCTCCTACGAGCAGTACTTC. It encodes CASSLQGGSYEQYF. The entire variable domain, with the rest obtained from reference TRBV5-1 and TRBJ2-7, is as follows: KAGVTQTPRYLIKTRGQQVTLSCSPISGHRSVSWYQQTPGQGLQFLFEYFSETQRNKGNFPGRFSGRQFSNSRSEMNVSTLELGDSALYLCASSLQGGSYEQYFGPGTRLTVT.

The chain carries TRBV18 and TRBJ1-1; D not certain. The CDR3 runs to 16 residues. CDR1 KGHSH and CDR2 LQKENI come from the germline V gene. V dropped 3 bases and J dropped 4 bases, with 18 bases sitting between them. The CDR3 spells CASSPLPGVSGTEAFF. CDR3 DNA: TGTGCCAGCTCACCCCTTCCCGGCGTGTCGGGCACTGAAGCTTTCTTT.

The chain links TRBV5-8 to TRBJ2-1, with 10 positions matching TRBD1. Germline loops: CDR1 SGHTS, CDR2 YDEGEE. The CDR3 has 16 amino acids. V lost 4 bases and J lost 0; bases outside the gene matches: 4. The CDR3 spells CASSGRQGASYNEQFF. The CDR3, as DNA: TGTGCCAGCAGCGGGAGACAGGGGGCCTCCTACAATGAGCAGTTCTTC.

V gene TRBV6-1 combines with J gene TRBJ2-2, with TRBD1 matching over 12 bases. With V trimmed by 4 bases and J by 6 bases, 9 bases remained unmatched. In germline, CDR1 is MNHNS, CDR2 SASEGT. This CDR3 is 17 amino acids long. This chain's CDR3 is CASSGAGTGGAPGELFF. CDR3 in DNA: TGTGCCAGCAGTGGTGCCGGGACAGGGGGCGCCCCCGGGGAGCTGTTTTTT.

J is TRBJ1-6 and V is TRBV6-1, with D possibly being TRBD1 (5 bases). The CDR3 contains 17 residues. Trimming removed 0 bases at V and 6 bases at J, with 15 bases between. Germline V gene lookup returns CDR1 MNHNS and CDR2 SASEGT. This chain's CDR3 is CASSEADRGGLNSPLHF. CDR3 DNA sequence: TGTGCCAGCAGTGAAGCGGATAGGGGTGGCCTTAATTCACCCCTCCACTTT.

The V call is TRBV10-3, the J call TRBJ1-5, with 7 bases identical to TRBD1. The germline V gene encodes CDR1 ENHRY and CDR2 SYGVKD. V was pared by 3 bases and J by 1 base, with 9 bases of the junction left unmatched. The CDR3 spans 17 residues. The CDR3 sequence: CAISESTGATSNQPQHF. As DNA, the CDR3 is TGTGCCATCAGTGAAAGCACAGGGGCTACCAGCAATCAGCCCCAGCATTTT.